This TCR beta chain was profiled in a study of cytomegalovirus exposure and HLA in healthy donors. Notes on the study in general: Productive rates of about 87% or about 30% were seen for most TCR beta V segments in an earlier analysis. The majority of CMV-associated TCR beta chains were reported as apparently HLA-restricted in a later analysis.

This clone was detected only a few times. The antigen remains undetermined. Primers included in the PCR were 60 Vbeta and 13 Jbeta primers. The data were produced by immunoSEQ multiplex PCR, yet TCRdb's version contains in-frame clones alone and is incomplete. This sample has over 90,000 clones, with around 74% found just once. This CDR3 spans 15 amino acids. The V gene's germline CDR1 is SGDLS and CDR2 YYNGEE. V shed 3 bases and J 2 bases; nucleotides not matched to a gene: 5. Sequenced: PBMCs. The chain employs TRBV9 and TRBJ1-2; TRBD1 agrees at 9 bases. This receptor was taken from a female donor in good health and CMV-seropositive. Here the CDR3 reads CASSGDREINYGYTF. CDR3 bases: TGTGCCAGCAGCGGGGACAGGGAGATAAACTATGGCTACACCTTC.